Sequencing of this T cell receptor beta chain was carried out in a study of blood T cell repertoires in COVID-19. About the research overall: Sample material is recorded as cDNA or gDNA derived from T cells, B-cell-depleted T cells, or PBMCs.

This clone has only a few counts. The CDR3 is 15 residues long. V shed 0 bases and J shed 6 bases, with 10 bases lying between them. The germline CDR1 and CDR2 sequences are SGHRS and YFSETQ. In the source study's methods: The assay estimated nucleated cells by amplifying reference gene primers. The repertoire was sequenced with immunoSEQ multiplex PCR; TCRdb's copy has only in-frame clones and lacks some. Clonal size and the V and J genes are those of that table, whereas D and trimming came from the DNA. The sample includes tens of thousands of clones, less than 80% of them seen just once. This chain joins TRBV5-1 and TRBJ1-6; D possibly corresponds to TRBD1 (5 bases). The TCR comes from a man in his 60s with active or convalescent COVID-19. The sequenced material came from peripheral blood. CDR3 bases: TGCGCCAGCAGCTTGGCCCGGGGGAGTAATTCACCCCTCCACTTT. This gives the protein CASSLARGSNSPLHF. Using reference TRBV5-1 and TRBJ1-6 for the parts outside the CDR3, the full variable domain is KAGVTQTPRYLIKTRGQQVTLSCSPISGHRSVSWYQQTPGQGLQFLFEYFSETQRNKGNFPGRFSGRQFSNSRSEMNVSTLELGDSALYLCASSLARGSNSPLHFGNGTRLTVT.